This TCR beta chain was identified during a study of cytomegalovirus exposure and HLA in healthy donors. Trimming at V came to 7 bases and at J to 6 bases, leaving 8 bases not matched to a gene. The V gene's germline CDR1 is SGHTA and CDR2 FQGNSA. The CDR3 covers 15 residues. As for this clone: Antigen unknown.

Study-level findings and limits: The study labeled 150 or so TCR beta chains cytomegalovirus-associated. In a later analysis, compared with equally common non-associated chains, HLA-associated beta chains were more expanded. Most of the TCR beta V segments (in an earlier analysis) were productive either about 90% or about 30% of the time.

The PCR had 60 Vbeta and 13 Jbeta primers. This table comes from immunoSEQ multiplex PCR, and its TCRdb copy is limited to in-frame clones, with some not included. The data show more than 200,000 clones, approximately 70% seen once. The sample consisted of PBMCs. The receptor comes from a man aged 40-50 years in good health and CMV-seropositive. The chain is built from TRBV7-2 and TRBJ1-6; TRBD1 agrees at 8 bases. The CDR3 here is CASMTGDPGNSPLHF. CDR3 DNA sequence: TGTGCCAGCATGACAGGGGACCCCGGTAATTCACCCCTCCACTTT.